The present entry profiles one T cell receptor (beta chain) with its context. Antigen: not known. MiXCR, run by TCRdb on the RT-PCR reads, gives a single entry per CDR3 protein. The sample records about 650,000 distinct CDR3 sequences, approximately 15% being singletons. These data are taken from a study of response to subunit inactivated influenza vaccine. Findings and caveats of the study: Researchers suggested that each seasonal influenza vaccination recruits few new T cells.

The CDR3 sequence is 13 residues long. From germline, CDR1 is SEHNR and CDR2 FQNEAQ (reference sequence). The V end lost 2 bases, the J end lost 5 bases, and 7 bases lay between the germline ends. This receptor was taken from a man aged 45-65 years who received an inactivated influenza vaccine. The chain uses TRBV7-9 and TRBJ2-1; D is unclear. The sample consisted of PBMCs from blood, taken 14 days before vaccination. The CDR3 region is CASSLNYHNEQFF. The CDR3 nucleotides read TGTGCCAGCAGCTTAAACTACCACAATGAGCAGTTCTTC.